Below are 13 T cell receptor beta chains sequenced from a single sample in a study of blood T cell repertoires in COVID-19. Measured with immunoSEQ multiplex PCR; TCRdb has only the in-frame clones, and not every one. The data show under 150,000 clones, 70% to 90% seen once. The sample consisted of peripheral blood. These receptors were obtained from a woman aged 65 to 85 who had recovered from COVID-19.

V gene TRBV5-4 combines with J gene TRBJ2-2; 9 bases align to TRBD1. The V and J ends lost 4 bases and 5 bases, in that order; junction bases with no gene match: 6. The CDR3 consists of 15 residues. CDR1 is SGHNT, CDR2 YYREEE, per germline (reference sequence). In DNA, the CDR3 is TGTGCCAGCAGCGATGGGACAGGGAGAACCGGGGAGCTGTTTTTT. Its protein product is CASSDGTGRTGELFF.

This chain links TRBV9 with TRBJ2-2; 10 positions match TRBD2. V gave up 4 bases and J gave up 1 base; unmatched junction bases: 4. Germline CDR1 is SGDLS and CDR2 is YYNGEE. CDR3 size: 16 residues. CDR3 nucleotides: TGTGCCAGCAGCCCTATAGCGGGGGGGAACACCGGGGAGCTGTTTTTT. Amino acid sequence: CASSPIAGGNTGELFF. Based on the CDR3 plus reference TRBV9 and TRBJ2-2, the full variable domain is DSGVTQTPKHLITATGQRVTLRCSPRSGDLSVYWYQQSLDQGLQFLIQYYNGEERAKGNILERFSAQQFPDLHSELNLSSLELGDSALYFCASSPIAGGNTGELFFGEGSRLTVL.

The CDR3 DNA follows: TGTGCCAGCAGCCCCATCTCTAGCGGAGTTTCCGAGCAGTACTTC. Translating gives CASSPISSGVSEQYF. The chain couples TRBV3-1 (or the pseudogene TRBV3-2) to TRBJ2-7, with 7 bases fitting TRBD2. Per germline, CDR1 LGHDT and CDR2 YNNKEL (reference sequence). This CDR3 spans 15 amino acids. The V gene end was trimmed by 4 bases and the J gene end by 6 bases; junction bases not matched to a gene: 12.

The chain combines TRBV5-1 with TRBJ2-5; 10 bases fit TRBD1. This CDR3 comprises 15 residues. Per the germline V gene, CDR1 is SGHRS and CDR2 is YFSETQ. The ends lost 4 bases at V and 1 base at J; junction bases unmatched: 4. The CDR3 region has the DNA TGCGCCAGCAGCGCTGGGACAGGGGCCCAAGAGACCCAGTACTTC. Translated: CASSAGTGAQETQYF.

The rearrangement joins TRBV6-5 to TRBJ2-5; 13 bases line up with TRBD2. This CDR3 contains 15 residues. J lost 7 bases, V lost 6 bases, and 8 bases had no gene match. Germline V gives CDR1 MNHEY, CDR2 SVGAGI. CDR3 bases: TGTGCCAGCAGAGGACTAGCGGGGGACCTCGGGACCCAGTACTTC. Protein sequence: CASRGLAGDLGTQYF.

This chain links TRBV11-2 with TRBJ1-3, with 10 bases matching TRBD1. CDR3 length: 19 amino acids. V lost 1 base and J lost 4; bases outside the gene matches: 13. Germline V gene lookup returns CDR1 SGHAT and CDR2 FQNNGV. The CDR3 reads CASSLGGTGALGRGNTIYF. As DNA, the CDR3 is TGTGCCAGCAGCTTAGGGGGGACAGGGGCGCTGGGGCGCGGAAACACCATATATTTT.

V is TRBV5-4 and J is TRBJ2-3; 7 nucleotides match TRBD2. Germline lookup yields CDR1 SGHNT and CDR2 YYREEE (reference sequence). The CDR3 loop spans 16 amino acids. J lost 1 base, V lost 0 bases, and 5 bases had no gene match. The CDR3 nucleotides are TGTGCCAGCAGCTTGGCAAAGAGCGGGGGCACAGATACGCAGTATTTT. Translated, it gives CASSLAKSGGTDTQYF.

J is TRBJ2-3 and V is TRBV7-8; 8 bases align to TRBD2. The CDR3 has 14 residues. Germline values: CDR1 SGHVS, CDR2 FQNEAQ. The trim removed 7 bases at V and 0 bases at J, leaving 3 bases unmatched. The CDR3 reads CASKLAESTDTQYF. CDR3 DNA: TGTGCCAGCAAACTAGCGGAGAGCACAGATACGCAGTATTTT.

This chain joins TRBV28 and TRBJ1-2; D ambiguous. Trimming pared 4 bases from V and 2 bases from J, leaving 8 bases between. Germline V gene sequence: CDR1 MDHEN, CDR2 SYDVKM. The CDR3 covers 13 residues. CDR3 nucleotides: TGTGCCAGCAGTTCATCGGGAAACTATGGCTACACCTTC. It encodes CASSSSGNYGYTF.

This chain uses TRBV7-3 with TRBJ2-2, with D perhaps matching TRBD2 (7 bases). The CDR3 is 19 residues long. The germline gives CDR1 SGHTA, CDR2 FQGTGA. V lost 11 bases to trimming and J lost 1 base, with 29 bases between them. CDR3 sequence (DNA): TGTGCCGGACAGAAAACTGGGCGGGGGAGCCGTAGGAACACCGGGGAGCTGTTTTTT. Translating gives CAGQKTGRGSRRNTGELFF.

The chain couples TRBV12-3 or TRBV12-4 to TRBJ1-2; D is unresolved. The CDR3 sequence is 13 residues long. V was cut by 4 bases and J by 2 bases, with 8 bases left in between. CDR3: CASSWGGNYGYTF. In nucleotides, the CDR3 is TGTGCCAGCAGTTGGGGAGGCAACTATGGCTACACCTTC.

The V and J genes are TRBV7-9 and TRBJ1-3; D call uncertain. The CDR3 consists of 19 residues. The V and J ends lost 1 base and 2 bases respectively, with 21 bases between them. Germline loops: CDR1 SEHNR, CDR2 FQNEAQ (reference sequence). CDR3 DNA sequence: TGTGCCAGCAGCTTAGGACATGGCCCTCTGAGCTCCCCTGGAAACACCATATATTTT. It codes for CASSLGHGPLSSPGNTIYF.

The rearrangement links TRBV7-3 to TRBJ1-5; the D is unclear. Germline assignment: CDR1 SGHTA and CDR2 FQGTGA. The CDR3 runs 13 residues. V shed 1 base and J shed 7 bases, with 8 bases lying between them. The CDR3 nucleotides are TGTGCCAGCAGCTTAATGGAGGGCCAGCCCCAGCATTTT. This translates into CASSLMEGQPQHF.